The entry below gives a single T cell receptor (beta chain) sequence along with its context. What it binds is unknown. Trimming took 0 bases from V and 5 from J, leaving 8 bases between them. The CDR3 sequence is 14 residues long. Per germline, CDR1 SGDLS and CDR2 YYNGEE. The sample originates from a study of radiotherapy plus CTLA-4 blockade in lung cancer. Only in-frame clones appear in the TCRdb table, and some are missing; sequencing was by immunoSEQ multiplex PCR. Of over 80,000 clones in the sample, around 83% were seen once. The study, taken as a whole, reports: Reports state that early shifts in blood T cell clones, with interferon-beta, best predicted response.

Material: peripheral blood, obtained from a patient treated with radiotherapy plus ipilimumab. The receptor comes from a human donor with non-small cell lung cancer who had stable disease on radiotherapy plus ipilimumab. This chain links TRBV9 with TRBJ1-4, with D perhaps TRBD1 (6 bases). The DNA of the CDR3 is TGTGCCAGCAGCGTAGAGGGGGGCAATGAAAAACTGTTTTTT. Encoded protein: CASSVEGGNEKLFF.